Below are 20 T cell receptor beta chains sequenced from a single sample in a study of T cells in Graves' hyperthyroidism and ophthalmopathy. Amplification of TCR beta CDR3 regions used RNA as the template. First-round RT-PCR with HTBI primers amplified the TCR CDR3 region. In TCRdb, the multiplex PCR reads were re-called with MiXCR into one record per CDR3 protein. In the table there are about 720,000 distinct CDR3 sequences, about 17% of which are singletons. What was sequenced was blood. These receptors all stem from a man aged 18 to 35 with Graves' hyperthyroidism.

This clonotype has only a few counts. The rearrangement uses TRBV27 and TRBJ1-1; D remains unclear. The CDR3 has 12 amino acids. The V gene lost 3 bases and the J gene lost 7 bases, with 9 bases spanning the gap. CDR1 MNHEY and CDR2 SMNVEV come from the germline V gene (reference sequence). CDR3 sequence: CASSLTDFEAFF. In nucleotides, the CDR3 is TGTGCCAGCAGTTTGACGGATTTTGAAGCTTTCTTT.

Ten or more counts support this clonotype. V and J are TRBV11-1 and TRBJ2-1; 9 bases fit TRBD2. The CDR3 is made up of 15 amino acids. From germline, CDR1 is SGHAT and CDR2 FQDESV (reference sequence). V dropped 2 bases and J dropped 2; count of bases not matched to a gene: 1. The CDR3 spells CASSLIAGAYNEQFF. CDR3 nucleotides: TGTGCCAGCAGCTTAATAGCGGGAGCCTACAATGAGCAGTTCTTC.

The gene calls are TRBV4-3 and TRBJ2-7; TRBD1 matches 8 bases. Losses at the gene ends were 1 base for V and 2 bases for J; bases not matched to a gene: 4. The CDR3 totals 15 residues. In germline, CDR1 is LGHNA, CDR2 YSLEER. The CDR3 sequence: CASSQGTGIPYEQYF. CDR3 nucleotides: TGCGCCAGCAGCCAAGGGACAGGGATCCCCTACGAGCAGTACTTC.

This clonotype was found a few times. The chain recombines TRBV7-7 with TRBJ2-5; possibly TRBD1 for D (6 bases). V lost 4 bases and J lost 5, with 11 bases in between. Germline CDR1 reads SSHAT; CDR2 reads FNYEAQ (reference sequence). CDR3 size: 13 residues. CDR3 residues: CASSSTGIETQYF. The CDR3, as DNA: TGTGCCAGCAGCTCCACAGGGATTGAGACCCAGTACTTC.

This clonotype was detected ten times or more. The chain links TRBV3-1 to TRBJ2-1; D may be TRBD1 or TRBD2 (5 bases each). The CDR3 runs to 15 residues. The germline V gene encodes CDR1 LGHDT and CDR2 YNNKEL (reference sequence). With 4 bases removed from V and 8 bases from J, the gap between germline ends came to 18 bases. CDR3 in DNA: TGTGCCAGCAGCCCTGCCGTGGGGGTCACCTATGAGCAGTTCTTC. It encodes CASSPAVGVTYEQFF.

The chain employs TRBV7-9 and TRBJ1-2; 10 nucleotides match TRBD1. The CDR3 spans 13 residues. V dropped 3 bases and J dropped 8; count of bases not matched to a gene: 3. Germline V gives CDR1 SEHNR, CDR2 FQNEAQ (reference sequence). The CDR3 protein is CASSLGTGEGYTF. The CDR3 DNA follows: TGTGCCAGCAGCTTGGGGACAGGGGAAGGCTACACCTTC.

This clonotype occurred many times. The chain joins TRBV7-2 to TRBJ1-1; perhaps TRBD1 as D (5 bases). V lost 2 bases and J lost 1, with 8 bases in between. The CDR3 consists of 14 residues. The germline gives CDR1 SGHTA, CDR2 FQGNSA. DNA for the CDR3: TGTGCCAGCAGCTTAAGACAGACGAACACTGAAGCTTTCTTT. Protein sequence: CASSLRQTNTEAFF.

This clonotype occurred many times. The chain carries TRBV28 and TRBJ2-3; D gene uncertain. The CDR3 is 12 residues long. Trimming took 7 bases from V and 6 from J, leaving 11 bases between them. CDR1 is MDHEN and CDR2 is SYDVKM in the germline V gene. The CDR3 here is CASNSMGDTQYF. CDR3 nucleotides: TGTGCCAGCAACTCCATGGGGGATACGCAGTATTTT.

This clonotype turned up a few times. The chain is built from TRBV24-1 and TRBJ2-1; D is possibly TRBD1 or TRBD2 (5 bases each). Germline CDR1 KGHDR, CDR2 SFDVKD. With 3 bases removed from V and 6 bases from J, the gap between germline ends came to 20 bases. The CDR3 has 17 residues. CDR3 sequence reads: CATSDPGPRAKGNEQFF. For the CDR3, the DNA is TGTGCCACCAGTGATCCGGGGCCGAGGGCAAAAGGCAATGAGCAGTTCTTC.

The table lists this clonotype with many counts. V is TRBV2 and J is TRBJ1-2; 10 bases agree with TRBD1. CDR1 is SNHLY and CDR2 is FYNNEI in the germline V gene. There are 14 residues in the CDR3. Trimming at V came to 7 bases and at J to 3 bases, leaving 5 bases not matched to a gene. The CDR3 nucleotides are TGTGCCAGCACCCCCGGGACAGGGGACTATGGCTACACCTTC. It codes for CASTPGTGDYGYTF.

CDR3 amino acids: CASSYNSGRAFLHNEQFF. In DNA form, the CDR3 reads TGTGCCAGCAGTTACAATAGCGGGAGGGCATTCCTGCACAATGAGCAGTTCTTC. The chain uses TRBV6-2 or TRBV6-3 and TRBJ2-1, with TRBD2 matching 11 bases. After removal of 2 bases from V and 5 bases from J, the junction contained 11 bases not matched to a gene. Germline V gene lookup returns CDR1 MNHEY and CDR2 SVGEGT. The CDR3 is 18 amino acids.

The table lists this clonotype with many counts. Here the CDR3 reads CASSLGGLNAETQYF. The CDR3 coding sequence is TGTGCCAGCAGTCTGGGGGGCCTAAACGCAGAGACCCAGTACTTC. The V gene is TRBV28, the J gene TRBJ2-5; D tentatively fits TRBD1 or TRBD2 (6 bases each). Deletions cut 5 bases from V and 4 bases from J, with 17 bases between. Germline lookup yields CDR1 MDHEN and CDR2 SYDVKM. The CDR3 contains 15 residues.

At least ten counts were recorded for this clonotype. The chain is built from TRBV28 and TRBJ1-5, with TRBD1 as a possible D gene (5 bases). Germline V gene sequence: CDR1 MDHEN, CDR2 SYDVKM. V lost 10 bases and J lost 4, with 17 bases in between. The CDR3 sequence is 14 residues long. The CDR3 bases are TGTGCCAACGAGTTTCCCGGGACGAATCAGCCCCAGCATTTT. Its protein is CANEFPGTNQPQHF. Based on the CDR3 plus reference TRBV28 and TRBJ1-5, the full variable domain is DVKVTQSSRYLVKRTGEKVFLECVQDMDHENMFWYRQDPGLGLRLIYFSYDVKMKEKGDIPEGYSVSREKKERFSLILESASTNQTSMYLCANEFPGTNQPQHFGDGTRLSIL.

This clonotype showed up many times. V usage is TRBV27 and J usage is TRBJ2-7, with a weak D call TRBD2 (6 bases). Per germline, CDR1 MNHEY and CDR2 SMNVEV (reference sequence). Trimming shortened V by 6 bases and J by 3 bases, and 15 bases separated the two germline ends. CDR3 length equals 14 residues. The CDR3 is CASRPGGVNYEQYF. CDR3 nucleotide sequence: TGTGCCAGCAGACCCGGAGGGGTTAACTACGAGCAGTACTTC.

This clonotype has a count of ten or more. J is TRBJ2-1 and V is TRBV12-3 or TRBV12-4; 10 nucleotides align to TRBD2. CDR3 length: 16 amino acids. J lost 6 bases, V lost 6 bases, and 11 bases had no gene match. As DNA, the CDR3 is TGTGCCAGCAGCCCCCTGACAGCGGGAGGGGGCAATGAGCAGTTCTTC. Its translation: CASSPLTAGGGNEQFF.

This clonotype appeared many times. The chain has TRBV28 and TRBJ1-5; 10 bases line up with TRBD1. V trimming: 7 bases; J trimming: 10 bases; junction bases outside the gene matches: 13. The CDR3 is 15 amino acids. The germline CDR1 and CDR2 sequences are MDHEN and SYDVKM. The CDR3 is CASTRGQGLVLPQHF. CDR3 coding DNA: TGTGCCAGCACAAGGGGACAGGGGCTTGTTCTACCCCAGCATTTT.

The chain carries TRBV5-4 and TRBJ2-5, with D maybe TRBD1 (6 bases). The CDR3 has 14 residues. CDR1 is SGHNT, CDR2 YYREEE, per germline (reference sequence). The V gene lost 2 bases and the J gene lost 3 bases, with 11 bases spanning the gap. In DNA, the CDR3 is TGTGCCAGCAGCTTCCCGACAGGAAAAGAGACCCAGTACTTC. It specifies CASSFPTGKETQYF.

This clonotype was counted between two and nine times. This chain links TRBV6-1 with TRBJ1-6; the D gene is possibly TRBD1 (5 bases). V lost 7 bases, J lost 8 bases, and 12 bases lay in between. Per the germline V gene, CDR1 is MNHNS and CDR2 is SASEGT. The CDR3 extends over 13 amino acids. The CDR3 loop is CASTRDLDSPLHF. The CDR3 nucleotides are TGTGCCAGCACCAGGGACCTAGATTCACCCCTCCACTTT.

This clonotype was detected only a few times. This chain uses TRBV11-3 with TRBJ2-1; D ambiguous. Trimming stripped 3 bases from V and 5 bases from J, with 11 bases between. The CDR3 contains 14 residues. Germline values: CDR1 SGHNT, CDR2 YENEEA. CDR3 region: CASSFPASDNEQFF. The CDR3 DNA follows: TGTGCCAGCAGCTTCCCGGCGTCGGACAATGAGCAGTTCTTC.

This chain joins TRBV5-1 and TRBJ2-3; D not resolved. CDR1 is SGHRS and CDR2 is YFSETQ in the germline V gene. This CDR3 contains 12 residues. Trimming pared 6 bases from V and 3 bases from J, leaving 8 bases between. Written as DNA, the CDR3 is TGCGCCAGCAAGGCCGTAACAGATACGCAGTATTTT. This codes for CASKAVTDTQYF.